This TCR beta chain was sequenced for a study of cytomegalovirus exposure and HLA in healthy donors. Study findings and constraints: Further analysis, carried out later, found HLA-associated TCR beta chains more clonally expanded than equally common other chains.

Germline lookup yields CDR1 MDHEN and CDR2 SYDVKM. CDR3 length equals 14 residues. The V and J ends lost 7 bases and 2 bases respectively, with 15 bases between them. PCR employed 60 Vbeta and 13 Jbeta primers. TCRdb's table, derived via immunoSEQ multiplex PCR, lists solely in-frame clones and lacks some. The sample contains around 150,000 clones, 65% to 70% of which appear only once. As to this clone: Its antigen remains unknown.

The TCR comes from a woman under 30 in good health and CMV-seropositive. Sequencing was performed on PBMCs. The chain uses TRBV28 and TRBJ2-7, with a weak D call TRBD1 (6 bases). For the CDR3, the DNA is TGTGCCAGCAACCGACCGGACAGAGCCTACGAGCAGTACTTC. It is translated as CASNRPDRAYEQYF. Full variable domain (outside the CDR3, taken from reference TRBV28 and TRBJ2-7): DVKVTQSSRYLVKRTGEKVFLECVQDMDHENMFWYRQDPGLGLRLIYFSYDVKMKEKGDIPEGYSVSREKKERFSLILESASTNQTSMYLCASNRPDRAYEQYFGPGTRLTVT.